The clone carrying this T cell receptor (beta chain) was found many times. V was pared by 6 bases and J by 4 bases, with 12 bases of the junction left unmatched. The CDR3 is 17 amino acids. The sample belongs to a study of T-cell memory formation after mild COVID-19. MiXCR was run by TCRdb on the 5' RACE reads, yielding one entry per CDR3 protein. The sample lists about half a million distinct CDR3 sequences; roughly 18% were seen once. The chain has TRBV12-3 or TRBV12-4 and TRBJ1-2; 12 bases fit TRBD1. The specimen sequenced was PBMCs or a T cell subset sorted from them (not recorded which). The receptor's source is an adult woman who had mild COVID-19 (a few samples of this study predate the infection). Cell type and time point are not known. For the CDR3, the DNA is TGTGCCAGCAGCCGACCGGGACAGGGGGCTAATTCCTATGGCTACACCTTC. Translated: CASSRPGQGANSYGYTF.